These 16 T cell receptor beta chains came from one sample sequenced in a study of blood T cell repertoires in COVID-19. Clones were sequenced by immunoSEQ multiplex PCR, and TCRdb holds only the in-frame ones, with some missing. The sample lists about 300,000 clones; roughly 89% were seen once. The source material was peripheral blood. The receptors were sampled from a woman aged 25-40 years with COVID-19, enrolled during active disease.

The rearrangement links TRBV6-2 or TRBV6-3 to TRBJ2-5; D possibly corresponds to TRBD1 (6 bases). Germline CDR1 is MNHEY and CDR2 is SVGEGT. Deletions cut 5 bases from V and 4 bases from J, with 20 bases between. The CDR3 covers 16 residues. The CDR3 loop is CASSTEGPQGGETQYF. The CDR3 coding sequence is TGTGCCAGCAGTACCGAGGGGCCCCAAGGGGGAGAGACCCAGTACTTC.

The CDR3 DNA reads TGTGCCAGCAGCCGAGACAAGCTCACTCAGCCCCAGCATTTT. As protein: CASSRDKLTQPQHF. The gene calls are TRBV6-5 and TRBJ1-5; D unclear. This CDR3 comprises 14 residues. Trimming removed 6 bases at V and 6 bases at J, with 15 bases between. Germline-derived CDR1 and CDR2 are MNHEY and SVGAGI.

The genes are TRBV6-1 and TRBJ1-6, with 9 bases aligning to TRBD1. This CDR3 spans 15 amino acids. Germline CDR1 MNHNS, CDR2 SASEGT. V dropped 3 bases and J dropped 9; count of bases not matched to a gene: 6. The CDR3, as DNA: TGTGCCAGCAGTGAGGAGGGACAGGGCCGTTCACCCCTCCACTTT. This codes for CASSEEGQGRSPLHF.

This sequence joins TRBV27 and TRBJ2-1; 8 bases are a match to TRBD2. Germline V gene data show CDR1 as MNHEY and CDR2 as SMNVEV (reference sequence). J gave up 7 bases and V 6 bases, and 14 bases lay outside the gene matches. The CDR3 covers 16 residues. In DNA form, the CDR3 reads TGTGCCAGCAGCAACATTTTCGGGGGGGCCGATAATGAGCAGTTCTTC. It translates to CASSNIFGGADNEQFF.

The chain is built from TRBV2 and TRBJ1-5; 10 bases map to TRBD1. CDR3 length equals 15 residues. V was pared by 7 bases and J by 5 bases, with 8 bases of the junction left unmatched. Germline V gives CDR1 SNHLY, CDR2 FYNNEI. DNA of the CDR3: TGTGCCAGCAAAGTCACCGGGACAGGGGATCAGCCCCAGCATTTT. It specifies CASKVTGTGDQPQHF.

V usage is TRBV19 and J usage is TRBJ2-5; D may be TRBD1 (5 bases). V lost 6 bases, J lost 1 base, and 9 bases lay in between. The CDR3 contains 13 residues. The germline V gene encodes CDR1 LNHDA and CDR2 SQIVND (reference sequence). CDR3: CASREGAQETQYF. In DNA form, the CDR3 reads TGTGCCAGTAGGGAAGGGGCCCAAGAGACCCAGTACTTC. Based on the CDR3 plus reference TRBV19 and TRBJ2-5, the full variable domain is DGGITQSPKYLFRKEGQNVTLSCEQNLNHDAMYWYRQDPGQGLRLIYYSQIVNDFQKGDIAEGYSVSREKKESFPLTVTSAQKNPTAFYLCASREGAQETQYFGPGTRLLVL.

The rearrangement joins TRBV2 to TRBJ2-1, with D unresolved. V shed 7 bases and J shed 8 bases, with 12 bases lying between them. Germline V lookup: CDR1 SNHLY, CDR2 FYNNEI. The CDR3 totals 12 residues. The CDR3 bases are TGTGCCAGCACAGAGGCATTGGATGAGCAGTTCTTC. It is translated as CASTEALDEQFF. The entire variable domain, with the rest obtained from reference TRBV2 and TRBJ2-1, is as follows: EPEVTQTPSHQVTQMGQEVILRCVPISNHLYFYWYRQILGQKVEFLVSFYNNEISEKSEIFDDQFSVERPDGSNFTLKIRSTKLEDSAMYFCASTEALDEQFFGPGTRLTVL.

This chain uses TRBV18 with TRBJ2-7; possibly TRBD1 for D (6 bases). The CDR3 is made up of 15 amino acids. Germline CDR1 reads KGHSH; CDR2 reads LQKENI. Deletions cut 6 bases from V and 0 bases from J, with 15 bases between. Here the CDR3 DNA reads TGTGCCAGCTCTAAGACAGGCCGGTCCTCCTACGAGCAGTACTTC. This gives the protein CASSKTGRSSYEQYF.

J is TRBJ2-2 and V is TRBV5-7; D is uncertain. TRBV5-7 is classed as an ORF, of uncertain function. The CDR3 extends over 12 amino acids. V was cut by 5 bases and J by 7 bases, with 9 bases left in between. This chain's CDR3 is CASSPSYGELFF. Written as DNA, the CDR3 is TGTGCCAGCAGTCCTAGTTACGGGGAGCTGTTTTTT.

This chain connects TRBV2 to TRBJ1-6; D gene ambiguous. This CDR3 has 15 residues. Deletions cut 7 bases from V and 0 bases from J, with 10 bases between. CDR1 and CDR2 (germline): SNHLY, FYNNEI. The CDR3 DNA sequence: TGTGCCAGCACGGGCGGGAGCTCCTATAATTCACCCCTCCACTTT. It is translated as CASTGGSSYNSPLHF.

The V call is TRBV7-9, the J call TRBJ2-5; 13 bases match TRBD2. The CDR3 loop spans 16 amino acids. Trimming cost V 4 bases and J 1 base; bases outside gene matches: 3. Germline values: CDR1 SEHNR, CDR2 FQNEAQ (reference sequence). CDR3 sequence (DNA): TGTGCCAGCAGCTCGGGACTAGCGGGGTCCCAAGAGACCCAGTACTTC. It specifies CASSSGLAGSQETQYF.

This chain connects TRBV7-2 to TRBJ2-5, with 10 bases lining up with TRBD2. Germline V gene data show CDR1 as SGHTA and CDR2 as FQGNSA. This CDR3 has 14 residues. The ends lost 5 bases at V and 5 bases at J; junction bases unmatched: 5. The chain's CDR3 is CASSPLAGVETQYF. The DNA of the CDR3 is TGTGCCAGCAGCCCTCTAGCGGGGGTGGAGACCCAGTACTTC.

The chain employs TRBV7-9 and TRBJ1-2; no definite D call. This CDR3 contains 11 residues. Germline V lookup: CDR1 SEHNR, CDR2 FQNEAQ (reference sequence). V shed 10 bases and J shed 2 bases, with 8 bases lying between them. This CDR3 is CAISLNYGYTF. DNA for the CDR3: TGTGCCATTAGTTTGAACTATGGCTACACCTTC. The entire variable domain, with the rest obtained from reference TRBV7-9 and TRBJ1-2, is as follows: DTGVSQNPRHKITKRGQNVTFRCDPISEHNRLYWYRQTLGQGPEFLTYFQNEAQLEKSRLLSDRFSAERPKGSFSTLEIQRTEQGDSAMYLCAISLNYGYTFGSGTRLTVV.

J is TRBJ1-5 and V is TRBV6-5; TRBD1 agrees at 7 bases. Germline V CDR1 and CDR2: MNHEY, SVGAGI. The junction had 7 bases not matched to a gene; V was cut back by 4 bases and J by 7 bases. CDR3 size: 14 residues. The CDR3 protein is CASSSRGVDQPQHF. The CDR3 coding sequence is TGTGCCAGCAGTTCCAGGGGGGTGGACCAGCCCCAGCATTTT.

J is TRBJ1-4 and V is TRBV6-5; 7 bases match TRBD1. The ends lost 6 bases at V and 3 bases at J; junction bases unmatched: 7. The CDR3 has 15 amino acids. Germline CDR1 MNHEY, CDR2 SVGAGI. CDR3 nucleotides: TGTGCCAGCAGCCGAGAGGGGGCACCTAATGAAAAACTGTTTTTT. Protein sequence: CASSREGAPNEKLFF.

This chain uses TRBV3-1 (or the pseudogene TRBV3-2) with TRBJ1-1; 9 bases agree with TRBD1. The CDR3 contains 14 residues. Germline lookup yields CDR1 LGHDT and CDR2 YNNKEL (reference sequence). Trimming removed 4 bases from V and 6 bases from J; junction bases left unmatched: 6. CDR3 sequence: CASSLPRTGAEAFF. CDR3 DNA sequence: TGTGCCAGCAGCCTCCCGAGGACAGGGGCTGAAGCTTTCTTT.